This entry is about one T cell receptor (beta chain). Its target is unknown. This record belongs to a study of T cell responses to AZD1222 COVID-19 vaccine. V lost 3 bases and J lost 5; bases outside the gene matches: 5. Germline V lookup: CDR1 MDHEN, CDR2 SYDVKM. The CDR3 is made up of 15 amino acids. The protocol was immunoSEQ multiplex PCR, while the TCRdb copy is restricted to in-frame clones and leaves out a portion. The table has around 67,000 clones, roughly 85% seen once. Study results and limitations: Spike was spanned by vaccine-associated CD4 TCRs, which were dominant at 160-218 and 743-854. The study identified only a handful of AZD1222 recipients as seropositive at baseline.

The chain recombines TRBV28 with TRBJ2-7; 12 nucleotides line up with TRBD1. The source material was peripheral blood, sampled 28 days after the second AZD1222 dose. The sequence derives from an adult who received the AZD1222 COVID-19 vaccine. CDR3 residues: CASSLLRDRGHEQYF. Here the CDR3 DNA reads TGTGCCAGCAGTTTGCTCCGGGACAGGGGGCACGAGCAGTACTTC.